This T cell receptor (beta chain) was sequenced for a study of shared clonotypes between healthy human individuals. Study-wide background: A few men and two women, aged 18 to 49, were donors. Plates per donor: three CD4 naive, three CD4 memory, two CD8 naive, one CD8 memory.

Original processing methods: ImmunoSEQ yielded junction-only sequences lacking quality scores, so filtering differed. Assay used: immunoSEQ multiplex PCR; TCRdb lists only in-frame clones, some missing. That table is the source of V, J and clone size, and D and trimming were worked out from the DNA. The sample carries about 2.1 million clones, around 93% recorded once. The junction had 5 bases not matched to a gene; V was cut back by 4 bases and J by 5 bases. Per germline, CDR1 SNHLY and CDR2 FYNNEI. The CDR3 is made up of 15 amino acids. Naive CD8 populations comprised CD45RO-negative cells positively selected for CCR7, excluding terminally differentiated effector memory CD45RA+ cells.

The clonotype was recovered from a man aged 18-30 years in good health. Some clones in this sample may be carry-over from other donors' samples. The chain links TRBV2 to TRBJ1-4; 9 positions match TRBD1. Sequenced sample: naive CD8+ T cells from PBMCs. CDR3 protein: CASSVQGAVNEKLFF. The CDR3 DNA sequence: TGTGCCAGCAGTGTACAGGGGGCGGTCAATGAAAAACTGTTTTTT.